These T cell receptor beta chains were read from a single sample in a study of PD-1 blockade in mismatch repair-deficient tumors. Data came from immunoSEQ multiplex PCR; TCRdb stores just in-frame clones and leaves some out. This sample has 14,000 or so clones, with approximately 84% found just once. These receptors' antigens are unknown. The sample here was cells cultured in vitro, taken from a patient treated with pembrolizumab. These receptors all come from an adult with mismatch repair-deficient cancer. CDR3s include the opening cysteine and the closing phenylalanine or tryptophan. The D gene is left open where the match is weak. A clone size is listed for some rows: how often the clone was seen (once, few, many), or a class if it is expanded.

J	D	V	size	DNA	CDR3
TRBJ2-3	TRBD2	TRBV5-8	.	TGTGCCAGCAGCCTACGACTAGCGGGAGGGTTTAGCACAGATACGCAGTATTTT	CASSLRLAGGFSTDTQYF
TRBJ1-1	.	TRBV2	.	TGTGCCAGCACGGACGACAGCTTCACTGAAGCTTTCTTT	CASTDDSFTEAFF
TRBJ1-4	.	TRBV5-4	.	TGTGCCAGCAGCAGAGAGGGACAATATGAAAAACTGTTTTTT	CASSREGQYEKLFF
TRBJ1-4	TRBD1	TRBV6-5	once	TGTGCCAGCAGTTACAGGGGGCATGAAAAACTGTTTTTT	CASSYRGHEKLFF
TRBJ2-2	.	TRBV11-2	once	TGTGCCAGCAGCTACGTCACCGGGGAGCTGTTTTTT	CASSYVTGELFF
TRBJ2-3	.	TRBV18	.	TGTGCCAGCCCGGACCCGGCGCACACTAGCACAGATACGCAGTATTTT	CASPDPAHTSTDTQYF
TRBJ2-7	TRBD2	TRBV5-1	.	TGCGCCAGCAGCTTCCCTAGCGGTAGCTCCTACGAGCAGTACTTC	CASSFPSGSSYEQYF
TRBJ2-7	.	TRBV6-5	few	TGTGCCAGCAGTACCCTTTCTGGGGGCATAGACGAGCAGTACTTC	CASSTLSGGIDEQYF
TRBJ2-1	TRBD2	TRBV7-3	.	TGTGCCAGCAGCTTAACTAGCGGGAGTTGGAATGAGCAGTTCTTC	CASSLTSGSWNEQFF
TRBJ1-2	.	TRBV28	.	TGTGCCAGCAGTTCCCCTAGGGACGTAGCTAACTATGGCTACACCTTC	CASSSPRDVANYGYTF
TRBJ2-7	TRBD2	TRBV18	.	TGTGCCAGCTCACCACCATCGGGGGGGAGCTCCTACGAGCAGTACTTC	CASSPPSGGSSYEQYF
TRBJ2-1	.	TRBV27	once	TGTGCCAGCAGTTACCACGGGTACAATGAGCAGTTCTTC	CASSYHGYNEQFF
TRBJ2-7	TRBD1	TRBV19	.	TGTGCCAGTAGGACCTCCGGGACAGGGTCGTACGAGCAGTACTTC	CASRTSGTGSYEQYF
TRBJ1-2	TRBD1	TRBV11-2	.	TGTGCCAGCAGCCGAGACAGGGCCTATGGCTACACCTTC	CASSRDRAYGYTF
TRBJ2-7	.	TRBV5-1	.	TGCGCCAGCAGCCCGGGACCCTGGTACGAGCAGTACTTC	CASSPGPWYEQYF
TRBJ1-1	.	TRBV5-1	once	TGCGCCAGCAGAATGACCACTGAAGCTTTCTTT	CASRMTTEAFF
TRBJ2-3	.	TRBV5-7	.	TGTGCCAGCAGCTTAGTTGGAGAGAGCACAGATACGCAGTATTTT	CASSLVGESTDTQYF
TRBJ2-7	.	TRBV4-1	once	TGCGCCAGCAGCCAAGATGATGGCAGCCCATCCTCCTACGAGCAGTACTTC	CASSQDDGSPSSYEQYF
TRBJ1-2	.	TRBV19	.	TGTGCCAGTAGTATTTCCCGGGCTGGTACTGAAACCCATGGCTACACCTTC	CASSISRAGTETHGYTF
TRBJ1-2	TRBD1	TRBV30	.	TGTGCCTGGAGTGTACTGAGGACAGGGGGGCACGGCTACACCTTC	CAWSVLRTGGHGYTF
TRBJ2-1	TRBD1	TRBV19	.	TGTGCCAGTATTCCGACAGGGAAAGACCCCTACAATGAGCAGTTCTTC	CASIPTGKDPYNEQFF
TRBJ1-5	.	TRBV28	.	TGTGCCACCAACATATTCAATCAGCCCCAGCATTTT	CATNIFNQPQHF
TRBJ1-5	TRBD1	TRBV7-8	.	TGTGCCAGCAGCTTATCAACAGGGGGCCATAGCAATCAGCCCCAGCATTTT	CASSLSTGGHSNQPQHF
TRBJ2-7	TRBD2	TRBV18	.	TGTGCCAGCTCCGGGACTAGCGGGAGGAACGAGCAGTACTTC	CASSGTSGRNEQYF
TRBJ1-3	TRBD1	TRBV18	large	TGTGCCAGCTCACCCCTCCTCGTCGGGACAGCGGTGGAGGGAAACACCATATATTTT	CASSPLLVGTAVEGNTIYF
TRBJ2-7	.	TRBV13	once	TGTGCCAGCAGCCAGGGGGGTGGATCCTACGAGCAGTACTTC	CASSQGGGSYEQYF
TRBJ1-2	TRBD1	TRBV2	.	TGTGCCAGCAGTCGGGACAGGGGGCCTGCAGACTATGGCTACACCTTC	CASSRDRGPADYGYTF
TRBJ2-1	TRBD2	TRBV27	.	TGTGCCAGCAGCCGGATTAGCGGGGGGTCCTACAATGAGCAGTTCTTC	CASSRISGGSYNEQFF
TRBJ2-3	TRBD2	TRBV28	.	TGTGCCAGCAGTTTAAGCAAGCTAGCGGGACTAGATACGCAGTATTTT	CASSLSKLAGLDTQYF
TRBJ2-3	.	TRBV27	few	TGTGCCAGCAGTTTATTTACGGACGGCACAGATACGCAGTATTTT	CASSLFTDGTDTQYF
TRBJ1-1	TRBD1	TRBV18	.	TGTGCCAGCTCACCAATATCGTCAGGGGGTGAAGCTTTCTTT	CASSPISSGGEAFF
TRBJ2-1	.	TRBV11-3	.	TGTGCCAGCAGCTTAGCCCCGGGACTTTTGCTTGCGAATGAGCAGTTCTTC	CASSLAPGLLLANEQFF
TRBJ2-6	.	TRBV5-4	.	TGTGCCAGCAGCTTGGGGGGCTCTGGGGCCAACGTCCTGACTTTC	CASSLGGSGANVLTF
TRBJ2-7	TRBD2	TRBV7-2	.	TGTGCCAGCAGCCGAGCGGGAGGACTCTCCTACGAGCAGTACTTC	CASSRAGGLSYEQYF
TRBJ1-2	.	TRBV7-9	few	TGTGCCAGCAGCTTAGAGGGCAGCTACACCTTC	CASSLEGSYTF
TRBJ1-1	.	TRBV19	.	TGTGCCAGTACCATCGGGGGGGGGCTGAACACTGAAGCTTTCTTT	CASTIGGGLNTEAFF
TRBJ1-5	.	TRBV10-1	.	TGCGCCAGCAAAATGATTCCCAGGGCGCGTCAGCCCCAGCATTTT	CASKMIPRARQPQHF
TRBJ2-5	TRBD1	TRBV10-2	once	TGCGCCAGCAGTGCTCAACAGGGGGCGGGGGAGACCCAGTACTTC	CASSAQQGAGETQYF
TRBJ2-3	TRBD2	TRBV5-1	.	TGCGCCAGCAGCCAGGCTAGCGGGAGAATGGCAGATACGCAGTATTTT	CASSQASGRMADTQYF
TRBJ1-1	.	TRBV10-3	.	TGTGCCATCAGCACCGGGGGGAACACTGAAGCTTTCTTT	CAISTGGNTEAFF
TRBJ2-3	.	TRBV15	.	TGTGCCACCGCCAGGGCGAGCACAGATACGCAGTATTTT	CATARASTDTQYF
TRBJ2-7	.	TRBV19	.	TGTGCCAGTAGGGGATTGACACCAGCGTCCGAGCAGTACTTC	CASRGLTPASEQYF
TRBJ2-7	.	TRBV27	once	TGTGCCAGCTCCCGGACCCCCTACGAGCAGTACTTC	CASSRTPYEQYF
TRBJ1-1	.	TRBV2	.	TGTGCCAGCAGTGAAGATGGGGGACGGAACACTGAAGCTTTCTTT	CASSEDGGRNTEAFF
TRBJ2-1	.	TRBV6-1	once	TGTGCCAGCGCACCAATCGGTGTGGCGGGAGAGCAGTTCTTC	CASAPIGVAGEQFF
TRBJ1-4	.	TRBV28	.	TGTGCCAGCAGTTTACGGGGGACTAATGAAAAACTGTTTTTT	CASSLRGTNEKLFF
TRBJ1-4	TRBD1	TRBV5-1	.	TGCGCCAGCAGCGACTCAGACAGGGTACCTAATGAAAAACTGTTTTTT	CASSDSDRVPNEKLFF
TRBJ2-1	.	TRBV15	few	TGTGCCACAGGAATTCAGGCTTATGAGCAGTTCTTC	CATGIQAYEQFF
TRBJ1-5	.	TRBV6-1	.	TGTGCCAGCAGTGGTGGTCGGGGAGGGGGCAATCAGCCCCAGCATTTT	CASSGGRGGGNQPQHF
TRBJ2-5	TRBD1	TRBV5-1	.	TGCGCCAGCAGCAGCCAGGGGGCAGAGACCCAGTACTTC	CASSSQGAETQYF
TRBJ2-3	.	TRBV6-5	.	TGTGCCAGCAGAAAGGGGCTAGCGGATACGCAGTATTTT	CASRKGLADTQYF